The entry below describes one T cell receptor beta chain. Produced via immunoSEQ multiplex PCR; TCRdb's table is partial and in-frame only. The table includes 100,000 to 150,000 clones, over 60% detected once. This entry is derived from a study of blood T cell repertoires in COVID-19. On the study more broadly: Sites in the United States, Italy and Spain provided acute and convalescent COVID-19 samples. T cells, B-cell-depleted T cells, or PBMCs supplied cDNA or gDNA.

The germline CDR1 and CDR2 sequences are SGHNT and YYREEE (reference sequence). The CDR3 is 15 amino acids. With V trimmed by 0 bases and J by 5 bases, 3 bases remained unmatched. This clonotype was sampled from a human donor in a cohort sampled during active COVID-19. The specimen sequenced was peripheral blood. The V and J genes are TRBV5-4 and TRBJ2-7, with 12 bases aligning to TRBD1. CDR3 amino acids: CASSLVGTGGNEQYF. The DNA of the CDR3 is TGTGCCAGCAGCTTGGTTGGGACAGGGGGCAACGAGCAGTACTTC.